This TCR beta chain originates from a study of blood T cell repertoires in COVID-19. Whole-study context: Whether acute or convalescent, the COVID-19 samples came from the United States, Italy and Spain. From T cells, B-cell-depleted T cells, or PBMCs came the material, which was cDNA or gDNA.

In the authors' workflow: Reference gene primer amplification yielded estimated nucleated cell counts. The table came from immunoSEQ multiplex PCR; TCRdb's copy has only in-frame clones and leaves some out. V and J calls and clone size come straight from that table; D and trimming were deduced from the DNA. This sample has 60,000 to 70,000 clones; 70% to 90% occur once, and the top ten carry 20% to 25%. What was sequenced was peripheral blood. The receptor was derived from a man aged 50-59 years with acute or convalescent COVID-19.

The CDR3, as DNA: TGTGCCAGCTCACCCAGCGGGGGCACCGGGGAGCTGTTTTTT. Translation gives CASSPSGGTGELFF. The chain uses TRBV18 and TRBJ2-2, with TRBD2 matching 8 bases. V trimming: 3 bases; J trimming: 4 bases; junction bases outside the gene matches: 1. Germline V gives CDR1 KGHSH, CDR2 LQKENI. This CDR3 is built from 14 residues.